Each of the 5 T cell receptor beta chains below was sequenced from the same sample in a study of post-analysis software for immune sequencing data. No antigens are known for them. Unique molecular identifiers tagged the TCR beta cDNA libraries. TCRdb passed the PCR reads through MiXCR, listing each CDR3 protein once. The data hold approximately 630,000 distinct CDR3 sequences, with over 45% observed a single time. Study-level results: There were roughly 5 TRBV segments more frequent in patients than controls, and TRBV5-6, TRBV5-1 and TRBV20-1 were among them.

Source material: blood. Every receptor here comes from a girl aged 2 to 10 with multiple sclerosis.

V is TRBV18 and J is TRBJ1-2, with 7 bases fitting TRBD1. The junction had 5 bases not matched to a gene; V was cut back by 2 bases and J by 8 bases. The CDR3 is 13 residues long. CDR1 KGHSH and CDR2 LQKENI come from the germline V gene. This chain's CDR3 is CASSPTTGEGYTF. The CDR3 coding sequence is TGTGCCAGCTCACCAACTACAGGGGAAGGCTACACCTTC.

This chain links TRBV7-9 with TRBJ2-5; 7 nucleotides line up with TRBD1. Per the germline V gene, CDR1 is SEHNR and CDR2 is FQNEAQ (reference sequence). The ends lost 4 bases at V and 0 bases at J; junction bases unmatched: 5. The CDR3 covers 15 residues. As DNA, the CDR3 is TGTGCCAGCAGCTCCGGGACAGTGTACCAAGAGACCCAGTACTTC. Encoded protein: CASSSGTVYQETQYF.

This clonotype was detected only once. CDR3 protein: CSARYGKSLNEQFF. The CDR3 DNA reads as TGCAGTGCTAGATACGGGAAAAGTTTGAATGAGCAGTTCTTC. The chain links TRBV20-1 to TRBJ2-1; tentatively, D is TRBD2 (5 bases). This CDR3 spans 14 amino acids. Trimming removed 2 bases at V and 7 bases at J, with 15 bases between. Germline V gives CDR1 DFQATT, CDR2 SNEGSKA (reference sequence).

V usage is TRBV7-9 and J usage is TRBJ2-5; no clear D. The CDR3 consists of 11 residues. V was trimmed by 1 base and J by 6 bases, leaving 3 bases between them. In germline, CDR1 is SEHNR, CDR2 FQNEAQ (reference sequence). Here the CDR3 reads CASSLEKTQYF. CDR3 sequence (DNA): TGTGCCAGCAGCTTAGAGAAGACCCAGTACTTC.

The chain has TRBV7-9 and TRBJ2-5, with 8 nucleotides matching TRBD2. There are 14 residues in the CDR3. With 6 bases clipped from V and 5 bases from J, the junction kept 8 bases outside the gene matches. In germline, CDR1 is SEHNR, CDR2 FQNEAQ (reference sequence). In DNA, the CDR3 is TGTGCCAGCAGTATAAGACTAGCGACGGAGACCCAGTACTTC. Protein product: CASSIRLATETQYF.